This TCR beta chain was found in a study of cytomegalovirus exposure and HLA in healthy donors. With 60 Vbeta and 13 Jbeta primers, the PCR was carried out. Assay: immunoSEQ multiplex PCR; the TCRdb copy retains only in-frame clones and omits some. This table has 150,000 to 170,000 clones, roughly 80% appearing once. CDR3 length equals 19 residues. Germline V gene sequence: CDR1 SGHVT, CDR2 SQSDAQ. V was cut by 1 base and J by 2 bases, with 18 bases left in between. The genes are TRBV7-4 and TRBJ2-6, with D maybe TRBD1 (6 bases). This receptor was obtained from a middle-aged woman in good health and CMV-seronegative. Sequencing was carried out using PBMCs. CDR3 residues: CASSLGQLLGGTGANVLTF. CDR3 in DNA: TGTGCCAGCAGCTTAGGGCAACTGCTAGGGGGAACTGGGGCCAACGTCCTGACTTTC.